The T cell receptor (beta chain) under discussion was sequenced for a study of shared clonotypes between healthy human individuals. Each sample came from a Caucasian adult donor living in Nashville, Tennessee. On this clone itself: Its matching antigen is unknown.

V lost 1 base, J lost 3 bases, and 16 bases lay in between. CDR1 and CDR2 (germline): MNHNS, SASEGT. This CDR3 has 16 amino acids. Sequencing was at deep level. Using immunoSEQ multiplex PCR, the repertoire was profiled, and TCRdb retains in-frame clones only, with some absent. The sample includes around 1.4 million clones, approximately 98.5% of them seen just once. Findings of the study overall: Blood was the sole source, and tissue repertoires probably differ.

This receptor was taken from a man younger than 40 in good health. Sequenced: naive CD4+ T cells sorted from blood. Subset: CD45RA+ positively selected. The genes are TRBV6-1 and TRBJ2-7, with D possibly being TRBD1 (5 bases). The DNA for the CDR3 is TGTGCCAGCAGTGAAGAAACAGGTAAAAGTCACTACGAGCAGTACTTC. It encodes CASSEETGKSHYEQYF.